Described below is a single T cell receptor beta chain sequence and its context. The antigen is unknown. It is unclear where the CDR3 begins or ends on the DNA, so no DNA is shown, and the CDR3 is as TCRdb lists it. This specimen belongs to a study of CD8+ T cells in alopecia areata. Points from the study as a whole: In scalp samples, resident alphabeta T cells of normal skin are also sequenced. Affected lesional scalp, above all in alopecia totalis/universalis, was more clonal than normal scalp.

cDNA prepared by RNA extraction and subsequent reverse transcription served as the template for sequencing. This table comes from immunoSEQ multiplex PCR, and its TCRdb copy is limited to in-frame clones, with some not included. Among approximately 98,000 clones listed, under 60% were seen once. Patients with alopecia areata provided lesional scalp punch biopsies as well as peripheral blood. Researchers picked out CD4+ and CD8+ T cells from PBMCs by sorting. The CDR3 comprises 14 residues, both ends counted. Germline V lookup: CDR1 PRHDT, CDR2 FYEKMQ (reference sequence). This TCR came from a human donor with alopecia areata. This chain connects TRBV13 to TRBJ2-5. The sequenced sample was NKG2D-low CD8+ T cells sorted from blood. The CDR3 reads CASSLRGFLETQYF.